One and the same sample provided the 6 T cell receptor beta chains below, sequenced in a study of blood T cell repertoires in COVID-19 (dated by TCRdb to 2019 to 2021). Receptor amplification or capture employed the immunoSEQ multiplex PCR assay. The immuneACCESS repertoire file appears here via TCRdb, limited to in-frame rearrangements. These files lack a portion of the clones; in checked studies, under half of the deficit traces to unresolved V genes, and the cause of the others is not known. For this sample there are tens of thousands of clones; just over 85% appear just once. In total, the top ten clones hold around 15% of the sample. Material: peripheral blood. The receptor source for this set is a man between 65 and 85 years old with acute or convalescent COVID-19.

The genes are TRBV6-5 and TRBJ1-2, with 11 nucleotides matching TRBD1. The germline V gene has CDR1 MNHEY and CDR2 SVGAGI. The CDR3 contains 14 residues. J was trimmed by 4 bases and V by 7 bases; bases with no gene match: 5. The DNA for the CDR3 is TGTGCCAGCACCGCCGGGACAGGGGGCTATGGCTACACCTTC. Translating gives CASTAGTGGYGYTF.

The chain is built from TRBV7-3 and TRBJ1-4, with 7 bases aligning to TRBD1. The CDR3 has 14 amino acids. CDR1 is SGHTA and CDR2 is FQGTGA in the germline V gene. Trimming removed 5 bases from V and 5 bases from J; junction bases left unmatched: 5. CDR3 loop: CASSKGAANEKLFF. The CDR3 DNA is TGTGCCAGCAGCAAGGGGGCAGCGAATGAAAAACTGTTTTTT.

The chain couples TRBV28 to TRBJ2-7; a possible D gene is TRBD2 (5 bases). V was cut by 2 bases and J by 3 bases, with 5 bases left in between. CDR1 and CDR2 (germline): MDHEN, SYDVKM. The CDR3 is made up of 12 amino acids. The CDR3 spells CASSLGSYEQYF. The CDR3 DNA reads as TGTGCCAGCAGTTTAGGGAGCTACGAGCAGTACTTC.

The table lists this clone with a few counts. CDR3 loop: CASSETRPGEQFF. The DNA for the CDR3 is TGTGCCAGCAGTGAGACCCGACCAGGAGAGCAGTTCTTC. This sequence joins TRBV6-1 and TRBJ2-1, with D hard to call. The ends were cut back, 3 bases at V and 10 bases at J, with 13 bases in the middle. The CDR3 totals 13 residues. Germline-derived CDR1 and CDR2 are MNHNS and SASEGT.

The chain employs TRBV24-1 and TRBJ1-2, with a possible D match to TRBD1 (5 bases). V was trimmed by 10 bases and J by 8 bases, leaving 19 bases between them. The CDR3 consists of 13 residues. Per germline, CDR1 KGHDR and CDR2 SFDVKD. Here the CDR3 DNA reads TGTGCCACTCACCCGGAGGGCGGGGGAGGCTACACCTTC. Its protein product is CATHPEGGGGYTF.

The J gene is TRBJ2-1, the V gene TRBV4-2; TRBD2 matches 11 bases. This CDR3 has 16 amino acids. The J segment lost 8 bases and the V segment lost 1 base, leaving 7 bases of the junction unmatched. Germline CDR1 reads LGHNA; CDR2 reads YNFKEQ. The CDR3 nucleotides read TGTGCCAGCAGCCAAGGGATTAGCGGGAGGGAGGATGAGCAGTTCTTC. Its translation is CASSQGISGREDEQFF.